Below are 7 T cell receptor beta chains sequenced from a single sample in a study of blood T cell repertoires in COVID-19. Sequencing used immunoSEQ multiplex PCR; TCRdb keeps in-frame clones, though not all of them. Counted here are approximately 500,000 clones, around nine tenths occurring once; the ten biggest clones make up roughly 8%. Sequenced sample: peripheral blood. Source of these receptors: a woman aged 45 to 65 with COVID-19, enrolled during active disease.

CDR3 bases: TGTGCCAGCTTACGAGGTTCTGCGGGGGGCCGGGAGCAGTTCTTC. Translation gives CASLRGSAGGREQFF. The genes are TRBV18 and TRBJ2-1, with 8 bases matching TRBD2. CDR3 length: 15 residues. Germline CDR1 KGHSH, CDR2 LQKENI. J lost 10 bases, V lost 7 bases, and 15 bases had no gene match.

There are a few counts of this clone. The chain has TRBV7-3 and TRBJ2-1; 7 bases align to TRBD1. This CDR3 contains 15 residues. V dropped 2 bases and J dropped 2; count of bases not matched to a gene: 3. Germline CDR1 is SGHTA and CDR2 is FQGTGA. In DNA, the CDR3 is TGTGCCAGCAGCTTATCTCAGGGGGCCTACAATGAGCAGTTCTTC. It is translated as CASSLSQGAYNEQFF.

This clone was counted a single time. The chain links TRBV5-1 to TRBJ2-1, with D possibly being TRBD1 (6 bases). This CDR3 contains 14 residues. CDR1 SGHRS and CDR2 YFSETQ come from the germline V gene. The germline V and J ends were trimmed by 1 base and 7 bases, with 12 bases remaining between them. The CDR3 loop reads CASSLIQGKNEQFF. The CDR3 DNA reads TGCGCCAGCAGCTTGATCCAGGGGAAAAATGAGCAGTTCTTC.

With regard to this clone: This sample also contains other DNA sequences that code for the same CDR3. The chain recombines TRBV28 with TRBJ1-4; D uncertain. Germline loops: CDR1 MDHEN, CDR2 SYDVKM. V was shortened by 6 bases and J by 8 bases, with 7 bases between the two germline ends. This CDR3 comprises 11 residues. As DNA, the CDR3 is TGTGCCAGCAGCCCCAGGGAAAAACTGTTTTTT. Translating it yields CASSPREKLFF.

The chain couples TRBV9 to TRBJ2-7, with D possibly being TRBD1 (6 bases). Germline assignment: CDR1 SGDLS and CDR2 YYNGEE. V gave up 4 bases and J gave up 5 bases, with 22 bases separating them. There are 16 residues in the CDR3. The CDR3 here is CASSPGPQGPHNEQYF. The CDR3, as DNA: TGTGCCAGCAGCCCGGGACCTCAGGGGCCTCACAACGAGCAGTACTTC.

The V gene is TRBV9, the J gene TRBJ2-3, with 11 positions matching TRBD2. Losses at the gene ends were 2 bases for V and 2 bases for J; bases not matched to a gene: 4. CDR3 size: 16 residues. Germline CDR1 reads SGDLS; CDR2 reads YYNGEE. This CDR3 is CASSVSGGAPTDTQYF. DNA of the CDR3: TGTGCCAGCAGCGTTAGCGGGGGGGCTCCCACAGATACGCAGTATTTT.

This sequence joins TRBV19 and TRBJ2-5; possible D gene TRBD2, 7 bases. The CDR3 has 17 amino acids. V dropped 3 bases and J dropped 4 bases, with 21 bases sitting between them. Germline V gene data show CDR1 as LNHDA and CDR2 as SQIVND (reference sequence). The CDR3 DNA reads TGTGCCAGTAGTATGGGCGTCCGGCGGGGGCCCTCAGAGACCCAGTACTTC. It is translated as CASSMGVRRGPSETQYF.